Listed below are T cell receptor beta chains from one sample, sequenced in a study of blood T cell repertoires in COVID-19. Repertoires were generated with immunoSEQ multiplex PCR, while TCRdb's copy carries only in-frame clones and drops some. In the table there are 350,000 to 450,000 clones, 85% of which are singletons. Sequencing was carried out using peripheral blood. The receptors were gathered from a woman between 18 and 29 years old with acute or convalescent COVID-19. The CDR3 runs from the conserved cysteine through the conserved F or W. A D gene is named only where the DNA matches it firmly. Where a row states a size, it is once, few, many or the class of an expanded clone; other rows omit it.

clone_size,d_call,j_call,v_call,cdr3_nt,cdr3_aa
few,NA,TRBJ1-2,TRBV2,TGTGCCAGCAGTGACAGGGGCGCCTATGGCTACACCTTC,CASSDRGAYGYTF
NA,TRBD1,TRBJ2-2,TRBV5-5,TGTGCCAGCAGCTTCGCGGGACAGGGGAACACCGGGGAGCTGTTTTTT,CASSFAGQGNTGELFF
NA,TRBD2,TRBJ2-2,TRBV30,TGTGCCTGGAGTAACGGGGCGGGGGGCCACACCGGGGAGCTGTTTTTT,CAWSNGAGGHTGELFF
NA,NA,TRBJ1-5,TRBV2,TGTGCCAGCACAGGGGCCAATCAGCCCCAGCATTTT,CASTGANQPQHF
NA,TRBD1,TRBJ1-3,TRBV6-2/TRBV6-3,TGTGCCAGCAGTTACTTTGGGACAGGGAGAGGAAACACCATATATTTT,CASSYFGTGRGNTIYF
NA,NA,TRBJ1-2,TRBV29-1,TGCAGCGTTGAAGAGACGGGTTCGATGATAGGCTACACCTTC,CSVEETGSMIGYTF
once,NA,TRBJ2-1,TRBV3-1/TRBV3-2,TGTGCCAGCAGGGACTTCTTTAACAATGAGCAGTTCTTC,CASRDFFNNEQFF
NA,NA,TRBJ1-1,TRBV7-3,TGTGCCAGCAGCGTAAATAGTAACACTGAAGCTTTCTTT,CASSVNSNTEAFF
NA,TRBD1,TRBJ1-5,TRBV7-3,TGTGCCAGCAGCTTGAGACAGGGGAGCAATCAGCCCCAGCATTTT,CASSLRQGSNQPQHF
NA,TRBD2,TRBJ2-2,TRBV5-1,TGCGCCAGCAGCTTGACTAGCGGGGATGACCCGGAGCTGTTTTTT,CASSLTSGDDPELFF
NA,TRBD1,TRBJ1-4,TRBV5-6,TGTGCCAGCAGCTCGACAGGGTGGAGTGAAAAACTGTTTTTT,CASSSTGWSEKLFF
NA,TRBD2,TRBJ2-7,TRBV4-1,TGCGCCAGCAGCCAAGATTTCCTAGCGGGAGCCTACGAGCAGTACTTC,CASSQDFLAGAYEQYF
NA,TRBD2,TRBJ2-7,TRBV19,TGTGCCAGTAACGTAGCGGGAGGTAACTCCTACGAGCAGTACTTC,CASNVAGGNSYEQYF
NA,TRBD1,TRBJ1-5,TRBV27,TGTGCCAGCAGTCGTTGGAACAGGGGGGTTAGCAATCAGCCCCAGCATTTT,CASSRWNRGVSNQPQHF
NA,NA,TRBJ1-2,TRBV5-1,TGCGCCAGCAGCCCCGGGGGTCCCTATGGCTACACCTTC,CASSPGGPYGYTF
NA,NA,TRBJ2-1,TRBV7-9,TGTGCCAGCAGCTTAGGAAACAGGCAGGGGACTGAGCAGTTCTTC,CASSLGNRQGTEQFF
NA,NA,TRBJ1-5,TRBV19,TGTGCCAGTAGTCCGTCTTCAGGGGCTCAATGGCCCCAGCATTTT,CASSPSSGAQWPQHF
NA,NA,TRBJ1-2,TRBV19,TGTGCCAGTAGTAGACGACAGGTGCCAGACTATGGCTACACCTTC,CASSRRQVPDYGYTF
NA,TRBD1,TRBJ1-5,TRBV15,TGTGCCACCACCATACAGGGGGCGAGGAACAATCAGCCCCAGCATTTT,CATTIQGARNNQPQHF
NA,TRBD1,TRBJ2-7,TRBV4-1,TGCGCCAGCAGCCAAAGGACAGGGGGCTACGAGCAGTACTTC,CASSQRTGGYEQYF
NA,NA,TRBJ2-3,TRBV7-9,TGTGCCAGCAGCTTAGTCGGGGCTAGCGGCACAGATACGCAGTATTTT,CASSLVGASGTDTQYF
NA,NA,TRBJ1-3,TRBV20-1,TGCAGTGCCAGTCTCACGGGAGGAAACACCATATATTTT,CSASLTGGNTIYF
NA,NA,TRBJ2-7,TRBV20-1,TGCAGTGCTAGTGTTGATGGGCCAAGCTCCTACGAGCAGTACTTC,CSASVDGPSSYEQYF
NA,NA,TRBJ2-4,TRBV9,TGTGCCAGCAGCGTAGCCCCCGGGGAGTCGCAAAACATTCAGTACTTC,CASSVAPGESQNIQYF
once,NA,TRBJ1-5,TRBV12-5,TGTGCTAGTGGTTTGCCGGGGGATAGCAATCAGCCCCAGCATTTT,CASGLPGDSNQPQHF
NA,TRBD2,TRBJ2-7,TRBV6-5,TGTGCCAGCAGCGCCGGAGCGGGGTACGAGCAGTACTTC,CASSAGAGYEQYF
once,NA,TRBJ2-1,TRBV7-9,TGTGCCAGCAGCTTAGGTACCGCGGGAGAGCAGTTCTTC,CASSLGTAGEQFF
NA,NA,TRBJ2-2,TRBV28,TGTGCCAGCAGTCTGGCCCCGAGGGCCGGGGAGCTGTTTTTT,CASSLAPRAGELFF
NA,TRBD2,TRBJ2-3,TRBV24-1,TGTGCCACCAGTGATATCACTATGGCGGGAGTTTCCACAGATACGCAGTATTTT,CATSDITMAGVSTDTQYF
few,NA,TRBJ2-1,TRBV6-4,TGTGCCAGCAGTGACCGGGACAACAATGAGCAGTTCTTC,CASSDRDNNEQFF
once,NA,TRBJ2-7,TRBV5-4,TGTGCCAGCAGTTCCGGGACTGGGAGCTCCTACGAGCAGTACTTC,CASSSGTGSSYEQYF
NA,TRBD1,TRBJ1-3,TRBV4-1,TGCGCCAGCAGCCAAGATGTATCCCGCGGGACAGGGGGAAACACCATATATTTT,CASSQDVSRGTGGNTIYF
NA,TRBD2,TRBJ2-7,TRBV6-5,TGTGCCAGCAGGGGGGAGCTAGCGGGCGAGCAGTACTTC,CASRGELAGEQYF
few,NA,TRBJ2-2,TRBV10-1,TGCGCCAGCAGGCGGAACACCGGGGAGCTGTTTTTT,CASRRNTGELFF
NA,NA,TRBJ1-4,TRBV27,TGTGCCAGCAGTTTAGGGGGCCGCAGGAATGAAAAACTGTTTTTT,CASSLGGRRNEKLFF
NA,TRBD1,TRBJ1-5,TRBV5-6,TGTGCCAGCAGCCTCCGGACAGGGAGAGGAGGAGATCAGCCCCAGCATTTT,CASSLRTGRGGDQPQHF
NA,TRBD1,TRBJ1-1,TRBV6-2/TRBV6-3,TGTGCCAGCAGTGGACAGGGGGCTTTCTTT,CASSGQGAFF
NA,NA,TRBJ2-7,TRBV9,TGTGCCAGCAGCGGAGAACAGGGCTACGAGCAGTACTTC,CASSGEQGYEQYF
NA,NA,TRBJ1-1,TRBV5-6,TGTGCCAGCAGCTTGGGACAGGTCTATACTGAAGCTTTCTTT,CASSLGQVYTEAFF
NA,TRBD2,TRBJ2-1,TRBV24-1,TGTGCCACCAGTGATAGGACTAGCGGGATGTATGAGCAGTTCTTC,CATSDRTSGMYEQFF
NA,NA,TRBJ1-5,TRBV27,TGTGCCAGCAGTCCCGTCCGGGACAATTATCAGCCCCAGCATTTT,CASSPVRDNYQPQHF
once,NA,TRBJ2-2,TRBV13,TGTGCCAGCAGCCCCGTCCGCACCGGGGAGCTGTTTTTT,CASSPVRTGELFF
NA,TRBD2,TRBJ2-3,TRBV29-1,TGCAGCGTTGAAGATGCTACGGGACTAGCGGGAGGGCTAGAAGCAGATACGCAGTATTTT,CSVEDATGLAGGLEADTQYF
NA,TRBD1,TRBJ2-7,TRBV28,TGTGCCAGCAGTTCTGACCGGGGACAGGTCTACGAGCAGTACTTC,CASSSDRGQVYEQYF
NA,NA,TRBJ1-1,TRBV29-1,TGCAGCGTGGGCGGGCAGGTTGAAGGTGAAGCTTTCTTT,CSVGGQVEGEAFF
few,NA,TRBJ1-1,TRBV12-5,TGTGCTAGTGGCCTACTTGAAAACACTGAAGCTTTCTTT,CASGLLENTEAFF
NA,NA,TRBJ1-6,TRBV6-1,TGTGCCAGCAGTGAAGATAGAGCGGGAAATTCACCCCTCCACTTT,CASSEDRAGNSPLHF
NA,TRBD1,TRBJ2-3,TRBV5-1,TGCGCCAGCAGCGCGGGACAGGGGTTGTTCGATACGCAGTATTTT,CASSAGQGLFDTQYF